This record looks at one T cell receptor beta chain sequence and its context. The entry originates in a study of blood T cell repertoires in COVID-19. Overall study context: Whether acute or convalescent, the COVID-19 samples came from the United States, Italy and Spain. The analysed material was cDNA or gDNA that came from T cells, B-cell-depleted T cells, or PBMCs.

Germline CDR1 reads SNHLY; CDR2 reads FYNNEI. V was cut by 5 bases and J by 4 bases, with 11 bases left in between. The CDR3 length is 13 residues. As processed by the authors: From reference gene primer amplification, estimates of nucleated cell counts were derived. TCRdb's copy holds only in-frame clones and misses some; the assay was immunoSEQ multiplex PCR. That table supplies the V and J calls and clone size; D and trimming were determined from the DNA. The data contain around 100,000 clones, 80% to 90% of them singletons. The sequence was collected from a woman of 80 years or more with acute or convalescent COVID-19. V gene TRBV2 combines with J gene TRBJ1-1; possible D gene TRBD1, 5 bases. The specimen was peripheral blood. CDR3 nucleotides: TGTGCCAGCAGTTTCGGGGGGGGCACTGAAGCTTTCTTT. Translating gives CASSFGGGTEAFF.